This TCR beta chain was documented in a study of cytomegalovirus exposure and HLA in healthy donors. Study-wide background: Prior work identified 95 million to 120 million unique TCR beta sequences in some 200 million T cells. General study findings and limits: In an earlier analysis, productive rearrangement rates for most beta V segments clustered near 87% or 30%.

Notes on this clone: The antigen remains unidentified.

It was with 60 Vbeta and 13 Jbeta primers that the PCR ran. The method was immunoSEQ multiplex PCR; TCRdb's version includes in-frame clones alone and lacks a portion of them. The data show roughly 99,000 clones, over 65% seen once. V was pared by 7 bases and J by 6 bases, with 19 bases between. The length of the CDR3 is 14 residues. The germline V gene encodes CDR1 MNHEY and CDR2 SVGAGI. This receptor was taken from a male donor in good health and CMV-seronegative. The sequenced sample was PBMCs. V and J are TRBV6-5 and TRBJ2-7, with a tentative D call TRBD2 (5 bases). The CDR3 sequence: CASIKSGVEGEQYF. The CDR3, as DNA: TGTGCCAGCATCAAGTCTGGCGTAGAGGGCGAGCAGTACTTC.